This TCR beta chain was sequenced during a study of cytomegalovirus exposure and HLA in healthy donors (dated by TCRdb to 2016 to 2017). Background on the whole study: An earlier analysis of roughly 570 of the donors reported 250 to 350 Gb of sequence data and some 110 million unique TCR beta sequences obtained from approximately 180 million T cells. In a later analysis, previously published TCR beta repertoires from 550 to 750 donors were re-analyzed and high-resolution HLA genotyping was added so that TCR occurrence patterns could be studied. Four to six DR-DQ haplotypes were handled as single units for association and clustering, since linkage in the cohort was strong. In an earlier analysis of over 550 of the donors, high-throughput TCR beta sequencing was used to judge whether each TCR beta V gene segment behaved as functional or pseudogenic. Every discovery cohort repertoire had been produced on one sequencing platform. The study used immunosequencing to profile the T cell repertoires of approximately 690 subjects and linked those repertoires to cytomegalovirus serostatus. Approximately 300 gigabases of sequencing data and tens of millions of unique TCR sequences were included in an early release covering 500 to 750 HLA-typed donors. Genome-wide SNP genotypes for about three fifths of the 666 donors were used in a later genetic analysis, which treated that subset as a discovery cohort. On average, roughly 240,000 unique TCR beta nucleotide sequences were sequenced per donor among a few hundred genotyped donors of the cohort, with about 19% of those sequences being non-productive. Class I and class II HLA loci were covered by the typing at four-digit resolution. Along with the approximately 600-subject first cohort, a separate validation cohort of over 90 different subjects was used. Of the 398 genotyped donors, approximately 80% fell in the genetic ancestry cluster associated with self-reported Caucasian donors. The study was designed to test whether signatures of past pathogen exposure could be identified by cataloging public T cell receptors. Donor age, sex, ethnicity and CMV serostatus were compiled together with the repertoire data. In the later analysis, no new phenotypic data were used to find candidate immune exposures; instead, reliance was placed on TCR beta sequences and their occurrence across donors. The number of typed donors differed by locus: roughly 629-630 for A, B, C, DRB1 and DQB1; 522 for DQA1; 606 for DPA1; and some 430 for DPB1. To predict cytomegalovirus infection status, the study brought together high-throughput TCR immunosequencing, statistical association of individual TCRs with disease status, and machine learning.

The cohort comprised more than 550 healthy bone marrow donors. At the time of sampling, every cohort member was nominally healthy, though immune exposures that went unrecorded were likely present. The donor was CMV seropositive and was included in the group of 300 or so seropositive cohort members. A peripheral blood sample was collected from each donor, and TCR beta sequencing was performed on peripheral blood mononuclear cells. The Qiagen DNeasy Blood Extraction Kit was used to extract genomic DNA from the blood cell samples. Overall study results and their limits: A later genetic analysis associated a missense DCLRE1C variant with V-gene and J-gene trimming of TCR beta chains, and an independent cohort replicated the association. For the cohort, immune exposure information was limited to CMV serostatus. In a later analysis, 15,000 to 20,000 TCR beta sequences were associated with specific HLA alleles at a false discovery rate of 0.05. An earlier analysis of approximately 540 of the donors showed that most TCR beta V segments appeared in productive rearrangements either about 90% or about 30% of the time, which broadly matched IMGT annotations. In a later analysis, the rate of TCR association differed among HLA loci, with DRB1 alleles having the most associated TCRs and HLA-C alleles having the fewest. Compared with the roughly 670-donor mean, donors in an Asian-associated ancestry cluster had fewer N-insertions in productive TCRs, according to a later genetic analysis. A later analysis found that most CMV-associated TCR beta chains appeared HLA-restricted, with HLA associations seemingly driven largely by CMV exposure. Correlated functional status among segregating V segments might reflect linkage disequilibrium, but an unknown experimental factor could not be ruled out. The earlier analysis of around 600 of the donors excluded 15 to 20 rarely observed V segments, including chromosome 9 orphons, because counts were too low. The study listed approximately 150 TCR beta chains as associated with cytomegalovirus. Some IMGT-functional V segments, including TRBV6-2 and TRBV6-3, could not be distinguished by the 87-base-pair reads and were therefore excluded. A later analysis reported that several top co-occurrence clusters appeared linked to parvovirus B19, influenza, CMV and Epstein-Barr virus. Across donors, most TCR sequences were observed very rarely, whereas some public TCRs were present in many individuals. The classifier was reported to diagnose cytomegalovirus status with high specificity and sensitivity in both the original cohort and the validation cohort. A group of highly shared sequence variants was considered likely to be a technical artifact of the sequencing pipeline. HLA typing was unavailable for some donors at each locus, so association tests used only the typed subset. When HLA alleles, especially DR and DQ, strongly co-occurred, TCR associations were difficult to assign to individual alleles. In vitro tests confirmed that a few of the cytomegalovirus-associated TCR beta chains recognize cytomegalovirus antigens. The cohort was sequenced for TCR beta chains only, and without alpha or paired-chain data the features that could be detected were limited. Presence/absence analyses assumed roughly uniform sequencing depth across donors, an assumption that may not hold. A further reported finding was that TCR beta sequences accurately predicted the HLA-A and HLA-B alleles for most subjects in the first cohort. In a later analysis, HLA-associated TCR beta chains showed more clonal expansion and lower generation probabilities than non-associated chains that were equally common. It was suggested by the authors that the approach could potentially be generalized to other disease states and immunological phenotypes.

The method was the immunoSEQ multiplex PCR assay. A mixture of 60 forward primers for TCR Vbeta segments and 13 reverse primers for TCR Jbeta segments was used in the multiplex PCR. The CDR3 region of rearranged TCR beta genes was amplified from genomic DNA with a multiplex PCR assay. On the Illumina HiSeq System, the amplified TCR beta libraries were sequenced as 87-base-pair reads. In the source study's methods: A later analysis counted about 80 million unique TCR beta chains across the 690 or so repertoires, and around 9.9 million of these chains were shared by at least two donors. Raw reads were error-corrected and collapsed into unique sequences with a nearest-neighbor algorithm that merged closely related sequences to remove PCR and sequencing errors. To assign V, D and J gene segments, CDR3 sequences were aligned to IMGT reference sequences. For a sequence to be retained, at least a six-nucleotide match to both a V gene segment and a J gene segment was required. A rearrangement was called productive if the CDR3 had no stop codons and remained in frame with V and J, and every other rearrangement was called non-productive. Following IMGT convention, CDR3 was defined as the stretch from the second conserved V-encoded cysteine to the conserved J-encoded phenylalanine. Sequences without an unambiguous match to a single V gene segment were excluded from the earlier analysis of a few hundred of the donors. In an earlier analysis of 450 to 700 of the donors, V segments were called functional above 56.7% productive rearrangements and were called segregating when the between-donor standard deviation exceeded 5%. A statistical classification framework was built for diagnosing cytomegalovirus status from the catalog of TCR beta chain sequences. In a later analysis, V and J genes were assigned by comparing TCR nucleotide sequences against IMGT/GENE-DB human TR gene sequences. In a later analysis, CDR3 sequences and most-parsimonious VDJ recombination scenarios were assigned using the TCRdist pipeline. In a later analysis, each TCR beta chain was defined by its CDR3 amino acid sequence together with its V-gene family, and reads lacking a unique V-gene family were excluded. A later analysis removed 600 or so highly shared, low-generation-probability nucleotide sequences to deal with suspected cross-contamination and a sequencing artifact. A later analysis calculated a clonal expansion index for each public chain from normalized within-repertoire ranks of inferred template counts. A later analysis computed generation probabilities with a VDJ recombination model fitted to out-of-frame rearrangements, and checked the results against IGoR. In a later analysis, hypergeometric tests were used to score TCR-TCR, TCR-HLA and TCR-CMV co-occurrence, with a repertoire-size bias correction applied to TCR pairs. To estimate false discovery rates, a later analysis permuted the HLA or CMV assignments 20 times. In a later analysis, co-occurring TCRs were grouped using DBSCAN, with TCRdist sequence similarity added in when clustering inside HLA-allele-positive subsets. Repertoires with fewer than 30,000 or more than 120,000 public chains were left out of co-occurrence clustering, as were five repertoires with anomalous nucleotide sharing. Not all clones reach the TCRdb copy of this immuneACCESS table, which keeps in-frame sequences only. Checked studies attribute under half of the gap to unresolved V genes and leave the rest unexplained. V and J calls and clone size come straight from that table; D and trimming were deduced from the DNA. This sample lists 100,000 to 150,000 clones; about 74% were detected once. Over 3.5% of the sample belongs to the ten largest clones.

With respect to this clone: Its antigen is unknown. Base qualities are missing; no much larger clone stands one base away.

A distance of 6 bases separates the germline ends of V and J, which lose 4 bases and 2 bases respectively. Based on the germline V gene, the CDR1 and CDR2 sequences are SQVTM and ANQGSEA. Measured from the cysteine to the phenylalanine, the CDR3 is 12 residues long. Of the read, only the CDR3 DNA is kept; its 36 bases are in frame from base 1. This receptor chain uses TRBV29-1 and TRBJ1-5, with the D gene not clear enough to name. Sequencing was done on a sample of PBMCs. The TCR originated in a woman between 45 and 65 years old in good health and CMV-seropositive. Read as DNA, the sequence is TGCAGCGTTGTAACAGGCAATCAGCCCCAGCATTTT. It translates to CSVVTGNQPQHF.